The T cell receptor beta chain described here comes from a study of blood T cell repertoires in COVID-19. Background on the study: PBMCs, B-cell-depleted T cells, or T cells were the source of the cDNA or gDNA that made up the material.

Measured with immunoSEQ multiplex PCR; TCRdb has only the in-frame clones, and not every one. Seen here are a few hundred thousand clones, 80% to 90% observed once, and the top ten hold around 14%. V was shortened by 0 bases and J by 7 bases, with 15 bases between the two germline ends. The CDR3 extends over 15 amino acids. Germline V gene data show CDR1 as WNHNN and CDR2 as SYGVQD (reference sequence). The chain carries TRBV10-1 and TRBJ1-2; TRBD1 might be the D (6 bases). Material: peripheral blood. The clonotype was recovered from a human donor in a cohort sampled during active COVID-19. CDR3 in amino acids: CASSESLDSLLGYTF. CDR3 DNA sequence: TGCGCCAGCAGTGAGTCGCTGGACAGTCTCCTTGGCTACACCTTC.